Listed here are 30 T cell receptor beta chains from one sample, sequenced in a study of blood T cell repertoires in COVID-19. The method was immunoSEQ multiplex PCR; TCRdb's version includes in-frame clones alone and lacks a portion of them. The table has fewer than 350,000 clones, approximately 91% seen once. Material for sequencing was PBMCs or T cells enriched from blood (not recorded which). Source of these receptors: a man aged 55 to 70 who had recovered from COVID-19.

The chain employs TRBV2 and TRBJ2-7, with 7 positions matching TRBD1. Per germline, CDR1 SNHLY and CDR2 FYNNEI. The CDR3 sequence is 15 residues long. The ends lost 4 bases at V and 5 bases at J; junction bases unmatched: 11. The CDR3 spells CASSAGRDRRHEQYF. CDR3 nucleotide sequence: TGTGCCAGCAGTGCGGGCCGGGACAGAAGACACGAGCAGTACTTC. Filled out from reference TRBV2 and TRBJ2-7, the complete variable domain reads EPEVTQTPSHQVTQMGQEVILRCVPISNHLYFYWYRQILGQKVEFLVSFYNNEISEKSEIFDDQFSVERPDGSNFTLKIRSTKLEDSAMYFCASSAGRDRRHEQYFGPGTRLTVT.

The chain combines TRBV27 with TRBJ2-1; 8 nucleotides align to TRBD2. Germline V gives CDR1 MNHEY, CDR2 SMNVEV (reference sequence). V lost 5 bases and J lost 7; bases outside the gene matches: 13. The CDR3 extends over 16 amino acids. The CDR3 sequence: CASSPKRETVLNEQFF. In DNA, the CDR3 is TGTGCCAGCAGTCCAAAGCGGGAGACCGTCCTGAATGAGCAGTTCTTC.

This chain connects TRBV10-3 to TRBJ1-5; perhaps TRBD1 as D (5 bases). The CDR3 covers 15 residues. Germline loops: CDR1 ENHRY, CDR2 SYGVKD. Trimming removed 0 bases at V and 2 bases at J, with 8 bases between. As DNA, the CDR3 is TGTGCCATCAGTGAGTCCGGGGGTGGCAATCAGCCCCAGCATTTT. Residues: CAISESGGGNQPQHF.

This clone was found once. The chain carries TRBV7-6 and TRBJ2-7; 10 nucleotides match TRBD2. This CDR3 comprises 17 residues. The germline V gene has CDR1 SGHVS and CDR2 FNYEAQ. Trimming cost V 0 bases and J 6 bases; bases outside gene matches: 11. In DNA form, the CDR3 reads TGTGCCAGCAGCTTAGCGAGGGCTAGCGGGAGATCTGGCGAGCAGTACTTC. Translated, it gives CASSLARASGRSGEQYF.

V usage is TRBV7-2 and J usage is TRBJ2-7; D not resolved. Germline CDR1 reads SGHTA; CDR2 reads FQGNSA. This CDR3 spans 12 amino acids. V was shortened by 0 bases and J by 6 bases, with 6 bases between the two germline ends. The chain's CDR3 is CASSLAVGEQYF. CDR3 coding DNA: TGTGCCAGCAGCTTAGCTGTCGGCGAGCAGTACTTC.

The rearrangement joins TRBV28 to TRBJ2-2, with D maybe TRBD2 (6 bases). Between the trimmed V and J ends, which lost 11 bases and 0 bases, there was a span of 13 bases. The germline V gene has CDR1 MDHEN and CDR2 SYDVKM. This CDR3 region has 14 residues. CDR3 coding DNA: TGTGCCGGAAGGGCGGGGACGAACACCGGGGAGCTGTTTTTT. It is translated as CAGRAGTNTGELFF.

The chain is built from TRBV14 and TRBJ1-1, with TRBD1 matching 7 bases. With V trimmed by 4 bases and J by 0 bases, 11 bases remained unmatched. This CDR3 has 17 amino acids. Germline V gene sequence: CDR1 SGHDN, CDR2 FVKESK. CDR3 in amino acids: CASSPSIGQDLNTEAFF. The CDR3 DNA is TGTGCCAGCAGCCCCTCGATAGGACAGGACTTGAACACTGAAGCTTTCTTT. The complete variable domain, with remaining parts taken from reference TRBV14 and TRBJ1-1, reads EAGVTQFPSHSVIEKGQTVTLRCDPISGHDNLYWYRRVMGKEIKFLLHFVKESKQDESGMPNNRFLAERTGGTYSTLKVQPAELEDSGVYFCASSPSIGQDLNTEAFFGQGTRLTVV.

The chain employs TRBV9 and TRBJ1-1; the D gene is possibly TRBD1 (6 bases). This CDR3 has 14 amino acids. Germline V gene sequence: CDR1 SGDLS, CDR2 YYNGEE. Trimming pared 2 bases from V and 0 bases from J, leaving 8 bases between. The CDR3 loop reads CASSVGTLNTEAFF. In nucleotides, the CDR3 is TGTGCCAGCAGCGTTGGGACATTGAACACTGAAGCTTTCTTT.

The V and J genes are TRBV7-9 and TRBJ1-1; the match to TRBD1 covers 7 bases. The trim removed 5 bases at V and 4 bases at J, leaving 4 bases unmatched. This CDR3 spans 13 amino acids. The germline CDR1 and CDR2 sequences are SEHNR and FQNEAQ (reference sequence). CDR3 nucleotide sequence: TGTGCCAGCAGCACTACAGGGGTCACTGAAGCTTTCTTT. Its translation is CASSTTGVTEAFF. Variable domain in full (rest from reference TRBV7-9 and TRBJ1-1): DTGVSQNPRHKITKRGQNVTFRCDPISEHNRLYWYRQTLGQGPEFLTYFQNEAQLEKSRLLSDRFSAERPKGSFSTLEIQRTEQGDSAMYLCASSTTGVTEAFFGQGTRLTVV.

This chain uses TRBV5-1 with TRBJ1-4; D not certain. CDR3 length: 15 amino acids. V was clipped by 0 bases and J by 8 bases, with 14 bases between them. Germline assignment: CDR1 SGHRS and CDR2 YFSETQ. CDR3 coding DNA: TGCGCCAGCAGCTTGGTTTCCGGGTCGGTGGAAAAACTGTTTTTT. Translation: CASSLVSGSVEKLFF. Based on the CDR3 plus reference TRBV5-1 and TRBJ1-4, the full variable domain is KAGVTQTPRYLIKTRGQQVTLSCSPISGHRSVSWYQQTPGQGLQFLFEYFSETQRNKGNFPGRFSGRQFSNSRSEMNVSTLELGDSALYLCASSLVSGSVEKLFFGSGTQLSVL.

Notes on this clone: Other nucleotide sequences from this sample produce the same CDR3. This rearrangement joins TRBV19 to TRBJ2-2; TRBD2 agrees at 10 bases. Germline V gene sequence: CDR1 LNHDA, CDR2 SQIVND (reference sequence). The ends lost 6 bases at V and 3 bases at J; junction bases unmatched: 4. The CDR3 consists of 15 residues. CDR3 bases: TGTGCCAGTAGCCTAGCGGGAGTGTACACCGGGGAGCTGTTTTTT. Its translation: CASSLAGVYTGELFF.

The chain has TRBV19 and TRBJ1-5; TRBD1 aligns across 7 bases. The ends lost 3 bases at V and 5 bases at J; junction bases unmatched: 10. The CDR3 has 16 amino acids. CDR1 is LNHDA and CDR2 is SQIVND in the germline V gene (reference sequence). The CDR3 loop reads CASSIFTGATDQPQHF. DNA for the CDR3: TGTGCCAGTAGTATCTTTACAGGGGCGACGGATCAGCCCCAGCATTTT.

J is TRBJ2-3 and V is TRBV3-1 (or the pseudogene TRBV3-2); D possibly corresponds to TRBD1 (5 bases). Trimming removed 3 bases at V and 5 bases at J, with 9 bases between. This CDR3 has 13 amino acids. Germline values: CDR1 LGHDT, CDR2 YNNKEL (reference sequence). CDR3 sequence: CASSQDRGDTQYF. The CDR3 DNA reads TGTGCCAGCAGCCAGGATAGGGGAGATACGCAGTATTTT.

Note on this clone: No conserved phenylalanine or tryptophan ends this CDR3, so it is likely a read error. No DNA is shown, since the ends of the CDR3 on it are uncertain; the CDR3 is the one TCRdb lists. The gene calls are TRBV20-1 and TRBJ2-7; the D call in the table, TRBD2, was not verified against the DNA. The CDR3 numbers 11 amino acids, ends counted. Germline V gives CDR1 DFQATT, CDR2 SNEGSKA (reference sequence). This CDR3 reads CSALRTSGSIL.

The chain couples TRBV6-5 to TRBJ2-3; no reliable D call. Germline V gene sequence: CDR1 MNHEY, CDR2 SVGAGI. V lost 2 bases and J 1 base, leaving 10 bases between the germline ends. The CDR3 totals 15 residues. The CDR3 nucleotides are TGTGCCAGCAGTTACATTGGTCCGGGCACAGATACGCAGTATTTT. Residues: CASSYIGPGTDTQYF.

J is TRBJ1-4 and V is TRBV5-1, with TRBD1 matching over 10 bases. This CDR3 region has 16 residues. Germline lookup yields CDR1 SGHRS and CDR2 YFSETQ. V lost 3 bases to trimming and J lost 3 bases; unmatched junction nucleotides: 5. The CDR3 sequence is CASSYRTGGPNEKLFF. The CDR3 DNA follows: TGCGCCAGCAGCTATAGGACAGGGGGACCTAATGAAAAACTGTTTTTT.

The genes are TRBV6-5 and TRBJ1-2; TRBD1 might be the D (6 bases). CDR1 and CDR2 from the germline V gene are MNHEY and SVGAGI. The CDR3 is 14 residues long. Trimming cost V 0 bases and J 4 bases, with 9 bases left between them. CDR3 bases: TGTGCCAGCAGTTACTCCGGGACACCCTATGGCTACACCTTC. Its protein product is CASSYSGTPYGYTF.

This rearrangement joins TRBV11-3 to TRBJ2-1; a weak D match, TRBD1 (6 bases). CDR3 length: 14 amino acids. Deletions cut 5 bases from V and 4 bases from J, with 12 bases between. CDR1 and CDR2 (germline): SGHNT, YENEEA. The CDR3: CASSRMGAYNEQFF. CDR3 sequence (DNA): TGTGCCAGCAGCCGCATGGGGGCTTACAATGAGCAGTTCTTC.

This rearrangement joins TRBV6-6 to TRBJ2-2; TRBD2 aligns across 11 bases. Germline-derived CDR1 and CDR2 are MNHNY and SVGAGI (reference sequence). Trimming removed 5 bases from V and 7 bases from J; junction bases left unmatched: 12. The CDR3 sequence is 17 residues long. As DNA, the CDR3 is TGTGCCAGCAGTCTCCCCGGACTAGCGGGTCCTGGCGGGGAGCTGTTTTTT. Residues: CASSLPGLAGPGGELFF.

This rearrangement joins TRBV5-1 to TRBJ2-7; 13 nucleotides line up with TRBD2. Germline assignment: CDR1 SGHRS and CDR2 YFSETQ. With 2 bases clipped from V and 5 bases from J, the junction kept 4 bases outside the gene matches. This CDR3 region has 15 residues. CDR3 nucleotides: TGCGCCAGCAGCTTAGGACTAGCGGGAGCGAACGAGCAGTACTTC. Residues: CASSLGLAGANEQYF.

This rearrangement joins TRBV5-4 to TRBJ2-5, with D tentatively TRBD2 (7 bases). Trimming shortened V by 0 bases and J by 4 bases, and 13 bases separated the two germline ends. The germline V gene encodes CDR1 SGHNT and CDR2 YYREEE (reference sequence). The CDR3 totals 15 residues. The CDR3 coding sequence is TGTGCCAGCAGCTTGGCCGCCGGGGGGCCAGAGACCCAGTACTTC. Encoded protein: CASSLAAGGPETQYF.

The chain has TRBV7-2 and TRBJ2-1; possible D gene TRBD1, 5 bases. The CDR3 has 13 amino acids. CDR1 is SGHTA, CDR2 FQGNSA, per germline. Trimming cost V 5 bases and J 7 bases, with 12 bases left between them. The CDR3 coding sequence is TGTGCCAGCAGCGCAATCCAGGGAAATGAGCAGTTCTTC. Its translation: CASSAIQGNEQFF.

V usage is TRBV4-2 and J usage is TRBJ1-1, with 11 bases matching TRBD1. The CDR3 is made up of 14 amino acids. V shed 3 bases, J shed 7 bases, and the junction held 4 bases outside the gene matches. Looked up from germline, CDR1 is LGHNA and CDR2 is YNFKEQ. The CDR3 region has the DNA TGTGCCAGCAGCCAGGACAGGGGGCGCCTTGAAGCTTTCTTT. Its protein is CASSQDRGRLEAFF.

This rearrangement joins TRBV3-1 (or the pseudogene TRBV3-2) to TRBJ1-1, with D possibly being TRBD1 (6 bases). The germline gives CDR1 LGHDT, CDR2 YNNKEL (reference sequence). With 5 bases removed from V and 5 bases from J, the gap between germline ends came to 6 bases. The CDR3 extends over 11 amino acids. The CDR3 reads CASSRGTEAFF. CDR3 coding DNA: TGTGCCAGCAGCAGGGGGACTGAAGCTTTCTTT.

The V and J genes are TRBV6-5 and TRBJ2-5, with TRBD1 matching 7 bases. With 3 bases clipped from V and 5 bases from J, the junction kept 9 bases outside the gene matches. This CDR3 region has 15 residues. Germline V gene lookup returns CDR1 MNHEY and CDR2 SVGAGI. The chain's CDR3 is CASSYRGGDGETQYF. CDR3 coding DNA: TGTGCCAGCAGTTATAGAGGGGGCGACGGGGAGACCCAGTACTTC.

This chain connects TRBV5-1 to TRBJ2-1, with a weak D call TRBD2 (6 bases). There are 17 residues in the CDR3. CDR1 and CDR2 from the germline V gene are SGHRS and YFSETQ. Trimming shortened V by 0 bases and J by 6 bases, and 19 bases separated the two germline ends. The chain's CDR3 is CASSLVLIRDSINEQFF. CDR3 in DNA: TGCGCCAGCAGCTTGGTTCTAATCCGGGACTCCATCAATGAGCAGTTCTTC.

This clone is a singleton in its sample. The chain carries TRBV5-1 and TRBJ2-1, with a tentative D call TRBD2 (10 bases). CDR3 length: 19 amino acids. Between the trimmed V and J ends, which lost 4 bases and 7 bases, there was a span of 30 bases. CDR1 is SGHRS, CDR2 YFSETQ, per germline. The CDR3 region is CASSGRDRESGRAGNEQFF. For the CDR3, the DNA is TGCGCCAGCAGCGGCCGGGACAGGGAAAGCGGGAGGGCCGGTAATGAGCAGTTCTTC. Full variable domain (remainder filled in from reference TRBV5-1 and TRBJ2-1): KAGVTQTPRYLIKTRGQQVTLSCSPISGHRSVSWYQQTPGQGLQFLFEYFSETQRNKGNFPGRFSGRQFSNSRSEMNVSTLELGDSALYLCASSGRDRESGRAGNEQFFGPGTRLTVL.

The chain carries TRBV19 and TRBJ2-1; 13 nucleotides agree with TRBD2. The CDR3 consists of 17 residues. Germline CDR1 LNHDA, CDR2 SQIVND (reference sequence). J gave up 8 bases and V 8 bases, and 15 bases lay outside the gene matches. The CDR3 is CASAQGTSGVLQYEQFF. Written as DNA, the CDR3 is TGTGCCAGTGCCCAGGGGACTAGCGGGGTACTACAATATGAGCAGTTCTTC. Variable domain in full (rest from reference TRBV19 and TRBJ2-1): DGGITQSPKYLFRKEGQNVTLSCEQNLNHDAMYWYRQDPGQGLRLIYYSQIVNDFQKGDIAEGYSVSREKKESFPLTVTSAQKNPTAFYLCASAQGTSGVLQYEQFFGPGTRLTVL.

The J gene is TRBJ1-4, the V gene TRBV7-6; a possible D gene is TRBD1 (5 bases). There are 14 residues in the CDR3. V lost 1 base, J lost 10 bases, and 13 bases lay in between. Germline CDR1 and CDR2: SGHVS and FNYEAQ. The DNA for the CDR3 is TGTGCCAGCAGCTTAGGGACAACCTCTGGAAAACTGTTTTTT. Its translation is CASSLGTTSGKLFF.

The chain links TRBV18 to TRBJ1-5, with D perhaps matching TRBD1 (6 bases). Germline V gene sequence: CDR1 KGHSH, CDR2 LQKENI. The CDR3 extends over 14 amino acids. Trimming took off 1 base at V and 7 bases at J, with 11 bases between the two ends. The CDR3, as DNA: TGTGCCAGCTCACCACGGCCAGGGGTCCAGCCCCAGCATTTT. This gives the protein CASSPRPGVQPQHF.